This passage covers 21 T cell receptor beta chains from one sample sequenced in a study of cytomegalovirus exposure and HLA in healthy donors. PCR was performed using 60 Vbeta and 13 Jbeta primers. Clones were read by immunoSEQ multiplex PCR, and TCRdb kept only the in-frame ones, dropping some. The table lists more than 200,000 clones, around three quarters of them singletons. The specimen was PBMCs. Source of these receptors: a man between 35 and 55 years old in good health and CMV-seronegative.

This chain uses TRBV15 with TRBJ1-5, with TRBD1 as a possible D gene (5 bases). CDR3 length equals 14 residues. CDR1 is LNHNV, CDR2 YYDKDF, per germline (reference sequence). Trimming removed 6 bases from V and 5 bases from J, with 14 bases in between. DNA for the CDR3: TGTGCCACCAGTGGGCAGGGTGGGGATCAGCCCCAGCATTTT. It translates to CATSGQGGDQPQHF.

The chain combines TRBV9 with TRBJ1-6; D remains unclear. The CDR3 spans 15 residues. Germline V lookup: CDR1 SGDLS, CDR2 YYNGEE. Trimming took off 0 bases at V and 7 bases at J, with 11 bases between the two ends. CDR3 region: CASSVAPGGNSPLHF. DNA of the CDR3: TGTGCCAGCAGCGTAGCGCCAGGAGGGAATTCACCCCTCCACTTT.

CDR3 coding DNA: TGTGCCACCACCGCCTCTCTCAGTCTGAACACTGAAGCTTTCTTT. The encoded protein is CATTASLSLNTEAFF. The chain recombines TRBV15 with TRBJ1-1; D is undetermined. The germline V and J ends were trimmed by 7 bases and 0 bases, with 15 bases remaining between them. Germline CDR1 LNHNV, CDR2 YYDKDF (reference sequence). The CDR3 runs 15 residues.

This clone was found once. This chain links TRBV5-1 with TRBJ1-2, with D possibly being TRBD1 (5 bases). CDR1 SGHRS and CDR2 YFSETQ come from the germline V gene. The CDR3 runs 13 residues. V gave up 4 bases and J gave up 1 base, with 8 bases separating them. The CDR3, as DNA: TGCGCCAGCAGCCCCGACAGTAACTATGGCTACACCTTC. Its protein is CASSPDSNYGYTF.

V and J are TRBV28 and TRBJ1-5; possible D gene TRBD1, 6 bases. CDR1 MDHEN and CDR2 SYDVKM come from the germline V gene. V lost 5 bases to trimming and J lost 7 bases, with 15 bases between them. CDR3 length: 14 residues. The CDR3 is CASSGGAGAQPQHF. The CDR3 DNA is TGTGCCAGCAGTGGGGGGGCAGGGGCACAGCCCCAGCATTTT.

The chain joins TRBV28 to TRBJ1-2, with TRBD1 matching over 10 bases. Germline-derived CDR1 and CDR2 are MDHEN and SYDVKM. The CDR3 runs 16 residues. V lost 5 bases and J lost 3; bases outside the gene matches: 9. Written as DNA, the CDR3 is TGTGCCAGCAGTCCCGGGACAGGGGTTGGGCACTATGGCTACACCTTC. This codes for CASSPGTGVGHYGYTF.

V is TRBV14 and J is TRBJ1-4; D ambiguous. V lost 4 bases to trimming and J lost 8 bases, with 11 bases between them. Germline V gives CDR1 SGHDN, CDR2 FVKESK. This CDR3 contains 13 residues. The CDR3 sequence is CASSLVRGEKLFF. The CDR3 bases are TGTGCCAGCAGCCTTGTCAGAGGCGAAAAACTGTTTTTT.

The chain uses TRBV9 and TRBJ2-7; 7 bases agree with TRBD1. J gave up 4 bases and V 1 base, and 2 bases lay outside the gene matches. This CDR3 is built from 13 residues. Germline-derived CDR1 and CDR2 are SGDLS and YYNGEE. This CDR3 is CASSVQGDYEQYF. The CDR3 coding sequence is TGTGCCAGCAGCGTACAGGGGGATTACGAGCAGTACTTC.

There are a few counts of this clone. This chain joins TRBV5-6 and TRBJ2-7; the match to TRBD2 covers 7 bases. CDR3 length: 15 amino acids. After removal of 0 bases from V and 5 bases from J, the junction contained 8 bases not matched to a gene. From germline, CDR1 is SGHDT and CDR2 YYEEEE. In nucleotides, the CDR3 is TGTGCCAGCAGCTTGGCCGGGCGGGGGAAAGACGAGCAGTACTTC. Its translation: CASSLAGRGKDEQYF.

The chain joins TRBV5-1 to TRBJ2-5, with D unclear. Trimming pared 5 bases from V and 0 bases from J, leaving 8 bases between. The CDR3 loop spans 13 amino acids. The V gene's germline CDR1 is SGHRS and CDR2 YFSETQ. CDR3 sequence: CASRQEYQETQYF. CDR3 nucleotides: TGCGCCAGCAGGCAAGAGTACCAAGAGACCCAGTACTTC.

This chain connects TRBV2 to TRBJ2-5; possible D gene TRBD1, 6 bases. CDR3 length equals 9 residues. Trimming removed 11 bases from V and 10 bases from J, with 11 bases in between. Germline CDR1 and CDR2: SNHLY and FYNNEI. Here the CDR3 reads CAVRDNQYF. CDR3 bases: TGTGCCGTCCGGGACAACCAGTACTTC.

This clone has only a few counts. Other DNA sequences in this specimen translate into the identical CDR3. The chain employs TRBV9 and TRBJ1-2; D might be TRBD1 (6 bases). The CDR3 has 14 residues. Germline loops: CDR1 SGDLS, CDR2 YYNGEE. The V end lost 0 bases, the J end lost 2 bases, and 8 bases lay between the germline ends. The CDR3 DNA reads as TGTGCCAGCAGCGTAGGCACAGGGAACTATGGCTACACCTTC. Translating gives CASSVGTGNYGYTF.

The CDR3 sequence is CASSDATGQGEMNTEAFF. CDR3 bases: TGTGCCAGCAGTGATGCCACCGGACAGGGGGAAATGAACACTGAAGCTTTCTTT. V gene TRBV2 combines with J gene TRBJ1-1; 10 bases are shared with TRBD1. The germline gives CDR1 SNHLY, CDR2 FYNNEI. Trimming at V came to 3 bases and at J to 0 bases, leaving 10 bases not matched to a gene. This CDR3 is 18 amino acids long.

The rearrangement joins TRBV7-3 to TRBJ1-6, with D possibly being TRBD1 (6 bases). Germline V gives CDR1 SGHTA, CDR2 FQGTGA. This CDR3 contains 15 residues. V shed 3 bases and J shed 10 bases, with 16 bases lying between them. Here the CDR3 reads CASSLIGGATSPLHF. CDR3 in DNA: TGTGCCAGCAGCTTGATTGGGGGGGCCACCTCACCCCTCCACTTT.

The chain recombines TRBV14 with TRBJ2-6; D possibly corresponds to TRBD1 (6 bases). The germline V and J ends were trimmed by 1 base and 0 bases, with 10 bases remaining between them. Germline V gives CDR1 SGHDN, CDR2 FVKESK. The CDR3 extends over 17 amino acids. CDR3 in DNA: TGTGCCAGCAGCCAAGGACAGGCCAGCTCTGGGGCCAACGTCCTGACTTTC. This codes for CASSQGQASSGANVLTF.

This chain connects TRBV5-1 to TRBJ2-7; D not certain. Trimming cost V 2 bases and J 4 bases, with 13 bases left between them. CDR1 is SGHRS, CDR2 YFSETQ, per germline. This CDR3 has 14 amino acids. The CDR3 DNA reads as TGCGCCAGCAGCTTAGGCGAGGTGGCTTACGAGCAGTACTTC. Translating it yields CASSLGEVAYEQYF.

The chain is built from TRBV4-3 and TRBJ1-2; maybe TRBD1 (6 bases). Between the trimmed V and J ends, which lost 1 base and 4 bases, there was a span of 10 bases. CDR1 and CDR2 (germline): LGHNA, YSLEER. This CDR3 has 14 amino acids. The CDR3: CASSQGTELYGYTF. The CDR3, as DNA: TGCGCCAGCAGCCAAGGGACAGAACTCTATGGCTACACCTTC.

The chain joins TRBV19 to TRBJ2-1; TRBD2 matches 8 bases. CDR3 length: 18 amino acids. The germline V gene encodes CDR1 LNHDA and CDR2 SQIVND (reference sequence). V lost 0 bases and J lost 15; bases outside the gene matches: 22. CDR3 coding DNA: TGTGCCAGTAGTATAGACGCCGGGAGGGTCCATACCCCTCGCTGGTTGTTCTTC. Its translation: CASSIDAGRVHTPRWLFF.

CDR3 sequence (DNA): TGTGCCAGCAGTCCCACAGGGGGGCACACTGAAGCTTTCTTT. Translation gives CASSPTGGHTEAFF. The chain carries TRBV27 and TRBJ1-1; TRBD1 aligns across 8 bases. Germline lookup yields CDR1 MNHEY and CDR2 SMNVEV (reference sequence). The CDR3 has 14 residues. J lost 3 bases, V lost 5 bases, and 5 bases had no gene match.

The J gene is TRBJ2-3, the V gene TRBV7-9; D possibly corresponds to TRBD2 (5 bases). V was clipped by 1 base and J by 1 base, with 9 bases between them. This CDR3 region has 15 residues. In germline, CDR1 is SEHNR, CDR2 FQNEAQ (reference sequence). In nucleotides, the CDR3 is TGTGCCAGCAGCTTAGGATGGCGGGGCACAGATACGCAGTATTTT. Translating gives CASSLGWRGTDTQYF.

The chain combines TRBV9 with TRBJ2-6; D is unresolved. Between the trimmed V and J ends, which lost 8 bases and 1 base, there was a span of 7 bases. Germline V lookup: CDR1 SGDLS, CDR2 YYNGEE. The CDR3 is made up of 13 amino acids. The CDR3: CASHQSGANVLTF. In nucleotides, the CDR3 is TGTGCCAGTCACCAGTCTGGGGCCAACGTCCTGACTTTC.